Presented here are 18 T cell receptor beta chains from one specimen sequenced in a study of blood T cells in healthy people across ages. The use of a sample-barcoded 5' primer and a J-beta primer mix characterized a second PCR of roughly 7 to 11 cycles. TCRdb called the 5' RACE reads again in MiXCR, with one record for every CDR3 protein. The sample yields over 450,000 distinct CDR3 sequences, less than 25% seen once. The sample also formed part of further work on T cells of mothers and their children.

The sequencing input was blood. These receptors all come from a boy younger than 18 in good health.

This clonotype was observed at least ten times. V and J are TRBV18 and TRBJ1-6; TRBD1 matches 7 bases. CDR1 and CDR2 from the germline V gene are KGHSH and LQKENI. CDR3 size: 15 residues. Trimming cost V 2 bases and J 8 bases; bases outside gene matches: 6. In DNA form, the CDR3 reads TGTGCCAGCTCACCATATCAGGGGGTGGATTCACCCCTCCACTTT. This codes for CASSPYQGVDSPLHF.

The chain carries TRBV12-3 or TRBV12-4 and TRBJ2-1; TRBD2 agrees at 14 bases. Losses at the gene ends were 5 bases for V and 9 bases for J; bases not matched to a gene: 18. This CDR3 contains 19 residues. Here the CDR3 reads CASSLGLAGALSGRGEQFF. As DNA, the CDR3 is TGTGCCAGCAGTCTGGGACTAGCGGGAGCTCTATCTGGAAGGGGTGAGCAGTTCTTC.

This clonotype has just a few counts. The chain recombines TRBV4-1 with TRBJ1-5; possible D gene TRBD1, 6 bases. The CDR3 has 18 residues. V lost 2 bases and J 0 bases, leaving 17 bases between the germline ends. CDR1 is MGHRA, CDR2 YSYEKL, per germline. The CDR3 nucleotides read TGCGCCAGCAGCCAAACGGGACAAGGAACCTATAGCAATCAGCCCCAGCATTTT. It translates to CASSQTGQGTYSNQPQHF.

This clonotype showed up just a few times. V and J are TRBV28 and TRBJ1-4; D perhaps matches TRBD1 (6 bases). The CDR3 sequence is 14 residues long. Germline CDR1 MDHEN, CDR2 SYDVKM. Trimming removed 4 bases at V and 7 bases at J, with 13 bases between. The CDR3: CASSYLGAGEKLFF. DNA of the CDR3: TGTGCCAGCAGTTATCTGGGGGCAGGTGAAAAACTGTTTTTT.

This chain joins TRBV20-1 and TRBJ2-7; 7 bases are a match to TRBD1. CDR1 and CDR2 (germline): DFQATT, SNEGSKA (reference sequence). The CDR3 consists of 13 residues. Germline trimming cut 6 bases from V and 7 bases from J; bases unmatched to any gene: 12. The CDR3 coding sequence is TGCAGTGCCCCGACAGGGATTGTGAGGGAGCAGTACTTC. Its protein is CSAPTGIVREQYF.

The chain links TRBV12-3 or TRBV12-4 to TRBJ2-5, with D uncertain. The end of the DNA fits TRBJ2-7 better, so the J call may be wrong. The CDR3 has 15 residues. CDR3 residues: CASSLRRVHPYEQYF. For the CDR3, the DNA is TGTGCCAGCAGTTTAAGACGAGTGCACCCCTACGAGCAGTACTTC.

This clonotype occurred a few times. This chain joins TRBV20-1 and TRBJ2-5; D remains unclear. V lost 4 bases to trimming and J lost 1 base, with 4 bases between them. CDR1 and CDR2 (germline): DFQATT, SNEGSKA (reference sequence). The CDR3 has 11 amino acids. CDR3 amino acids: CSAKLQETQYF. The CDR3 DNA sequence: TGCAGTGCTAAACTCCAAGAGACCCAGTACTTC.

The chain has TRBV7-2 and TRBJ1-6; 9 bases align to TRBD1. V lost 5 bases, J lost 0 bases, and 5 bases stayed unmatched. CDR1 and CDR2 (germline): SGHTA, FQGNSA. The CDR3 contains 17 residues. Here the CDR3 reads CASSPGTGSSYNSPLHF. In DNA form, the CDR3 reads TGTGCCAGCAGCCCCGGGACAGGGAGCTCCTATAATTCACCCCTCCACTTT.

The CDR3: CASSQGSGRRTNGYTF. CDR3 bases: TGCGCCAGCAGCCAAGGGTCCGGCCGGCGAACTAATGGCTACACCTTC. The rearrangement links TRBV4-1 to TRBJ1-2; D ambiguous. Trimming removed 1 base at V and 6 bases at J, with 18 bases between. CDR3 length equals 16 residues. Per germline, CDR1 MGHRA and CDR2 YSYEKL.

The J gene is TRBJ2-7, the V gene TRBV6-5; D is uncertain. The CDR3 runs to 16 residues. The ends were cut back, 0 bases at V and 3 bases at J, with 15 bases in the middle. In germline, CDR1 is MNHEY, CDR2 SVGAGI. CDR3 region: CASSYSFKGDGYEQYF. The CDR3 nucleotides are TGTGCCAGCAGTTACTCGTTTAAGGGCGATGGCTACGAGCAGTACTTC.

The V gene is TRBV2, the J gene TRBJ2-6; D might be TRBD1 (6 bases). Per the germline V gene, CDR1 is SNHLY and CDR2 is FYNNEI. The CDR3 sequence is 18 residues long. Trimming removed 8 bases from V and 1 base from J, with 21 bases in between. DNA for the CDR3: TGTGCCAGCGGCCCGATCGACAGGACCGATTCTGGGGCCAACGTCCTGACTTTC. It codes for CASGPIDRTDSGANVLTF.

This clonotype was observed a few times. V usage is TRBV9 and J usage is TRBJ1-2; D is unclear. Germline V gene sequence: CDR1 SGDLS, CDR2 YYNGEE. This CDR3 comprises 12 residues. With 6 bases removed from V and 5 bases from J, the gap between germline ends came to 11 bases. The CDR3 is CASTSPVYGYTF. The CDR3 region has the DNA TGTGCCAGCACCAGCCCCGTTTATGGCTACACCTTC.

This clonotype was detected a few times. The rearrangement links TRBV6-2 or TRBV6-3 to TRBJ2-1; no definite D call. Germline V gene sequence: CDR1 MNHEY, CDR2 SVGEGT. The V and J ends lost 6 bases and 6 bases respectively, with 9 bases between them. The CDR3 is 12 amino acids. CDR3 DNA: TGTGCCAGCAGCGCCACGCTCAATGAGCAGTTCTTC. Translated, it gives CASSATLNEQFF.

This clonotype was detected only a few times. The CDR3 bases are TGTGCCAGCAGTGACAGGGGGCAGTCGGTGTACGTGCAGTACTTC. It codes for CASSDRGQSVYVQYF. This rearrangement joins TRBV28 to TRBJ2-5; 10 nucleotides match TRBD1. V shed 5 bases, J shed 11 bases, and the junction held 14 bases outside the gene matches. The germline V gene encodes CDR1 MDHEN and CDR2 SYDVKM. This CDR3 contains 15 residues. The variable domain in full, with the rest retrieved from reference TRBV28 and TRBJ2-5, is DVKVTQSSRYLVKRTGEKVFLECVQDMDHENMFWYRQDPGLGLRLIYFSYDVKMKEKGDIPEGYSVSREKKERFSLILESASTNQTSMYLCASSDRGQSVYVQYFGPGTRLLVL.

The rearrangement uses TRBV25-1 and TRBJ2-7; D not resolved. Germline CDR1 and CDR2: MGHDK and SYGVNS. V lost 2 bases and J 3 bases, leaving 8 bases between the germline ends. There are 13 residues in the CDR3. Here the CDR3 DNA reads TGTGCCAGCAGTGAAACCGGAGTCTACGAGCAGTACTTC. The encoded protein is CASSETGVYEQYF.

DNA of the CDR3: TGCAGCGGCTACAGGGGAAGCACAGATACGCAGTATTTT. Its translation is CSGYRGSTDTQYF. The J gene is TRBJ2-3, the V gene TRBV29-1; TRBD1 aligns across 7 bases. In germline, CDR1 is SQVTM, CDR2 ANQGSEA. After removal of 7 bases from V and 0 bases from J, the junction contained 4 bases not matched to a gene. This CDR3 comprises 13 residues.

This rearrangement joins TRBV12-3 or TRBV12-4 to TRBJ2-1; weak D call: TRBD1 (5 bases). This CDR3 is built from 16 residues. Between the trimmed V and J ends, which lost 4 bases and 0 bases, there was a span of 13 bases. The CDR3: CASSSPTTDSYNEQFF. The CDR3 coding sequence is TGTGCCAGCAGTTCGCCAACGACAGACTCCTACAATGAGCAGTTCTTC.

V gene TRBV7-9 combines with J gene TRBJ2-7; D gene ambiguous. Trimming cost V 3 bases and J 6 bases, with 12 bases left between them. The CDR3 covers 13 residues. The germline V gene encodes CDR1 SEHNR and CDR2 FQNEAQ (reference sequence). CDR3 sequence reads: CASSLSNSGEQYF. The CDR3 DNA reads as TGTGCCAGCAGCTTGTCGAATTCAGGCGAGCAGTACTTC.